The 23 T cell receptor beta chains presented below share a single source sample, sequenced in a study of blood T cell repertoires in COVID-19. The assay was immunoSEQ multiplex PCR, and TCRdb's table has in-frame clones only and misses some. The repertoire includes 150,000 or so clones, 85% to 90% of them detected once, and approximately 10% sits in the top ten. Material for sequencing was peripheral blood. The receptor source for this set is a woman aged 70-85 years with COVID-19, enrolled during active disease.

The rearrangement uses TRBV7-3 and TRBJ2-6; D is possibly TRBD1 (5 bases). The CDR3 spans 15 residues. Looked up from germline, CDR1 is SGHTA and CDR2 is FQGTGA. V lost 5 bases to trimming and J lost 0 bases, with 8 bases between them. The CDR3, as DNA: TGTGCCAGCAGCCGAGACAGCTCTGGGGCCAACGTCCTGACTTTC. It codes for CASSRDSSGANVLTF.

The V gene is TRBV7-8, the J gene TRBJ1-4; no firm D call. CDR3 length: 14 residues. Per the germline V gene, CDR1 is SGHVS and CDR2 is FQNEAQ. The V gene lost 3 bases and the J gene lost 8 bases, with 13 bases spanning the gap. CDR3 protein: CASSFIFNEEKLFF. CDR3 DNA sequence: TGTGCCAGCAGCTTTATCTTTAATGAGGAAAAACTGTTTTTT.

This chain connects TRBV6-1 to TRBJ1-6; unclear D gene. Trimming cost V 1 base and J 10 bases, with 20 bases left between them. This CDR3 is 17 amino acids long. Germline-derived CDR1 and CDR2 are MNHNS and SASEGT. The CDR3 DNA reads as TGTGCCAGCAGTGAAGGTGGGCCCTTTGGAGGCGCATCACCCCTCCACTTT. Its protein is CASSEGGPFGGASPLHF.

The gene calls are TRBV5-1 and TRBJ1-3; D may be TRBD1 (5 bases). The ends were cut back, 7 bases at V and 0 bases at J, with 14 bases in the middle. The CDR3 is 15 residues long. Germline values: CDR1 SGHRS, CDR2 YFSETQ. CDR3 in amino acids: CASGGEDVSGNTIYF. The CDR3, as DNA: TGCGCCAGCGGGGGGGAGGACGTCTCTGGAAACACCATATATTTT. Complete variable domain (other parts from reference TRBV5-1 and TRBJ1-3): KAGVTQTPRYLIKTRGQQVTLSCSPISGHRSVSWYQQTPGQGLQFLFEYFSETQRNKGNFPGRFSGRQFSNSRSEMNVSTLELGDSALYLCASGGEDVSGNTIYFGEGSWLTVV.

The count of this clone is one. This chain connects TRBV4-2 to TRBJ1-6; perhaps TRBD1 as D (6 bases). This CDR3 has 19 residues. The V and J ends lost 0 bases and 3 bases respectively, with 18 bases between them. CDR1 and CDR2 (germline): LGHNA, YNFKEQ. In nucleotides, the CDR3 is TGTGCCAGCAGCCAAGACATGGACAGAGGACGCCTCTATAATTCACCCCTCCACTTT. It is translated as CASSQDMDRGRLYNSPLHF.

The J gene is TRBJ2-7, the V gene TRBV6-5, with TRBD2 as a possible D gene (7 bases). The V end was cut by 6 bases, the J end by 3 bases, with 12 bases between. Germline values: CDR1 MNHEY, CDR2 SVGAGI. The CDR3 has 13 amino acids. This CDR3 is CASSHREGYEQYF. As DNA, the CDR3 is TGTGCCAGCAGCCACAGGGAGGGCTACGAGCAGTACTTC.

The CDR3, as DNA: TGTGCCAGCAGTTTAGCTCGGGAAAGGGGCTACACCTTC. Its translation: CASSLARERGYTF. The V and J genes are TRBV12-3 or TRBV12-4 and TRBJ1-2, with D unresolved. The germline V and J ends were trimmed by 0 bases and 8 bases, with 10 bases remaining between them. This CDR3 comprises 13 residues.

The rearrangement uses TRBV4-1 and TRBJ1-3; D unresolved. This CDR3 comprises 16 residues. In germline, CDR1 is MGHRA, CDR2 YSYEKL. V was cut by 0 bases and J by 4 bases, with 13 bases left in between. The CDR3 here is CASSQEEGGYGNTIYF. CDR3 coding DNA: TGCGCCAGCAGCCAAGAAGAAGGCGGTTACGGAAACACCATATATTTT.

CDR3 DNA: TGTGCCAGCAGGTTGACCGGGACAGGGCCTTCCGGGGAGCTGTTTTTT. Translation: CASRLTGTGPSGELFF. The chain recombines TRBV28 with TRBJ2-2; 9 bases match TRBD1. CDR1 MDHEN and CDR2 SYDVKM come from the germline V gene. Trimming took 6 bases from V and 6 from J; bases not matched to a gene: 11. The length of the CDR3 is 16 residues.

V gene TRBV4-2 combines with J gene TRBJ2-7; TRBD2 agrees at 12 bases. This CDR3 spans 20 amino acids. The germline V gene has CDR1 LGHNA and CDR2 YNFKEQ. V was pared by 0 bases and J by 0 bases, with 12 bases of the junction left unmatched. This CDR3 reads CASSQDRTSGGPISSYEQYF. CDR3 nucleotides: TGTGCCAGCAGCCAAGACCGTACTAGCGGGGGGCCGATTAGCTCCTACGAGCAGTACTTC.

The DNA for the CDR3 is TGTGCCAGCAGCCAAGATCTAGCGAAGAACACCGGGGAGCTGTTTTTT. Translating it yields CASSQDLAKNTGELFF. The chain combines TRBV3-1 (or the pseudogene TRBV3-2) with TRBJ2-2; maybe TRBD2 (6 bases). The CDR3 contains 16 residues. The germline V gene has CDR1 LGHDT and CDR2 YNNKEL (reference sequence). Trimming stripped 0 bases from V and 1 base from J, with 9 bases between.

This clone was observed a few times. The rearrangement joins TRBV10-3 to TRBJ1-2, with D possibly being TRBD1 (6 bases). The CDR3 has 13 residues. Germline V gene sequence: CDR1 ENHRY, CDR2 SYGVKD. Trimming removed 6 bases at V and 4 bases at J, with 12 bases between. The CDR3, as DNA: TGTGCCATCAGGAACAGGGATGGCTATGGCTACACCTTC. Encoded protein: CAIRNRDGYGYTF.

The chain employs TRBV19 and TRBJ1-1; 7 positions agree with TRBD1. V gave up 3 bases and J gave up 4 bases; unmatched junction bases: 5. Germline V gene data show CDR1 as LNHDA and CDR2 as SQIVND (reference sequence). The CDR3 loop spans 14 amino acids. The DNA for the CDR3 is TGTGCCAGTAGTATTAGGGACAGTTTCACTGAAGCTTTCTTT. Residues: CASSIRDSFTEAFF. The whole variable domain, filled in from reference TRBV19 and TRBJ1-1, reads DGGITQSPKYLFRKEGQNVTLSCEQNLNHDAMYWYRQDPGQGLRLIYYSQIVNDFQKGDIAEGYSVSREKKESFPLTVTSAQKNPTAFYLCASSIRDSFTEAFFGQGTRLTVV.

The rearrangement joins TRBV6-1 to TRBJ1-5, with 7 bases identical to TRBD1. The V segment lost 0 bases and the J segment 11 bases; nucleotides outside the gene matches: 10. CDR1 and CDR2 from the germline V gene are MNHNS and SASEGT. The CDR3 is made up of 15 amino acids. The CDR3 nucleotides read TGTGCCAGCAGTGAAGCTCTCCAGGGGGAGAGGGCCCAGCATTTT. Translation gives CASSEALQGERAQHF.

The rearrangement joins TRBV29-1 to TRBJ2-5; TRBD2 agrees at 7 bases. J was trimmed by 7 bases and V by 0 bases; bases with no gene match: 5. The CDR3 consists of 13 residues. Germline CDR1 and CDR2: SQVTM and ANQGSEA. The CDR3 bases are TGCAGCGTTGAAGAGGCAGGCGGGGGGACCCAGTACTTC. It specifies CSVEEAGGGTQYF.

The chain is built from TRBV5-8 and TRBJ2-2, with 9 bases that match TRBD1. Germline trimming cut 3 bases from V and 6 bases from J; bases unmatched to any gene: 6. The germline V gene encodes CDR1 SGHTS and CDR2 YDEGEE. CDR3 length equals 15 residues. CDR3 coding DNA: TGTGCCAGCAGCTACGGGACAGGGAAGGCCGGGGAGCTGTTTTTT. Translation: CASSYGTGKAGELFF.

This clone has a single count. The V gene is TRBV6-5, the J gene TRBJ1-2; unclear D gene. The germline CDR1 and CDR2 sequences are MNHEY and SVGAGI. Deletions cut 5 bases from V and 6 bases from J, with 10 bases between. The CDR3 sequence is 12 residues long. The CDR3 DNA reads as TGTGCCAGCAGTACCGGTTCTGATGGCTACACCTTC. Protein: CASSTGSDGYTF.

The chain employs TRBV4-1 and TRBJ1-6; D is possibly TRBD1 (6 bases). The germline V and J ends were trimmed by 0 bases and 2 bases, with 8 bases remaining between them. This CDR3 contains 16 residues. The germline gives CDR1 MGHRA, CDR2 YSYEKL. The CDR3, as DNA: TGCGCCAGCAGCCAAGACAGGGGTGCCTATAATTCACCCCTCCACTTT. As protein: CASSQDRGAYNSPLHF.

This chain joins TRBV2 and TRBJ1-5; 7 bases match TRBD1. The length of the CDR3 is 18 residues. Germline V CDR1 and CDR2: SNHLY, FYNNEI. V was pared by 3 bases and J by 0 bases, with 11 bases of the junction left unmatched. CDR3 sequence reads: CASSEARSDRDSNQPQHF. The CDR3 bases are TGTGCCAGCAGTGAGGCTCGTTCTGACAGGGATAGCAATCAGCCCCAGCATTTT. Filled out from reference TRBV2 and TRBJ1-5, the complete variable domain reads EPEVTQTPSHQVTQMGQEVILRCVPISNHLYFYWYRQILGQKVEFLVSFYNNEISEKSEIFDDQFSVERPDGSNFTLKIRSTKLEDSAMYFCASSEARSDRDSNQPQHFGDGTRLSIL.

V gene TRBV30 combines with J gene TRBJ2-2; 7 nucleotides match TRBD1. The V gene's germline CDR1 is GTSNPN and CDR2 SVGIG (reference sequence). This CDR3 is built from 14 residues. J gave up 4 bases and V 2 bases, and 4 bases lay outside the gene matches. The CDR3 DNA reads TGTGCCTGGAGTAGCGGACAGGTCACCGGGGAGCTGTTTTTT. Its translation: CAWSSGQVTGELFF.

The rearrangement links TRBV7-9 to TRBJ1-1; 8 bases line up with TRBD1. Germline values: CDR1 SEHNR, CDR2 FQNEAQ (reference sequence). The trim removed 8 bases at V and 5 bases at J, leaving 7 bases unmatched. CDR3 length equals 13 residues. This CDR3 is CASGLQGGTEAFF. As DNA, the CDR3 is TGTGCCAGCGGGTTACAGGGGGGAACTGAAGCTTTCTTT.

CDR3: CASSRQGSYQPQHF. In DNA form, the CDR3 reads TGTGCCAGTAGTAGACAGGGATCATATCAGCCCCAGCATTTT. The chain is built from TRBV19 and TRBJ1-5; 7 positions match TRBD1. Trimming cost V 4 bases and J 5 bases; bases outside gene matches: 5. Germline loops: CDR1 LNHDA, CDR2 SQIVND (reference sequence). The CDR3 runs 14 residues.

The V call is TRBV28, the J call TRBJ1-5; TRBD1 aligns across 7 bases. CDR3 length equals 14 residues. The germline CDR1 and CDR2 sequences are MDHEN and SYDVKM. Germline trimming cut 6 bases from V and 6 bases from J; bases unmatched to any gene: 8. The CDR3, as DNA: TGTGCCAGCAGGCTCCAGGGGGTGAGTCAGCCCCAGCATTTT. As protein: CASRLQGVSQPQHF.